Shown below are 27 T cell receptor beta chains from a single sample sequenced in a study of T cell clones after liver transplantation. The table came from immunoSEQ multiplex PCR; TCRdb's copy has only in-frame clones and leaves some out. The sample lists fewer than 65,000 clones, roughly 70% seen once, with around 9.1% in the top ten. The sequences come from CD4+ T cells from blood, collected at the 22-month timepoint. The receptors here all came from a human patient who received a liver transplant. Part of the T cells may come from the graft donor.

The chain carries TRBV6-1 and TRBJ1-1; D is possibly TRBD1 (6 bases). Germline values: CDR1 MNHNS, CDR2 SASEGT. This CDR3 has 16 amino acids. V was shortened by 3 bases and J by 1 base, with 15 bases between the two germline ends. In DNA form, the CDR3 reads TGTGCCAGCAGTGAGCAACAGGGATTTTCGAACACTGAAGCTTTCTTT. It translates to CASSEQQGFSNTEAFF.

This clone was counted between two and nine times. The rearrangement links TRBV6-1 to TRBJ1-3; no firm D call. Trimming shortened V by 0 bases and J by 0 bases, and 9 bases separated the two germline ends. The CDR3 has 16 residues. Germline CDR1 is MNHNS and CDR2 is SASEGT. In nucleotides, the CDR3 is TGTGCCAGCAGTGAAGCGGCCAGTTACTCTGGAAACACCATATATTTT. It specifies CASSEAASYSGNTIYF.

V gene TRBV2 combines with J gene TRBJ1-6; 10 nucleotides align to TRBD1. The CDR3 is made up of 14 amino acids. With V trimmed by 6 bases and J by 9 bases, 5 bases remained unmatched. In germline, CDR1 is SNHLY, CDR2 FYNNEI. The CDR3 sequence: CASRGQGRGSPLHF. The CDR3 DNA follows: TGTGCCAGCAGGGGACAGGGGCGGGGTTCACCCCTCCACTTT.

The chain uses TRBV9 and TRBJ2-3, with a tentative D call TRBD2 (6 bases). This CDR3 spans 14 amino acids. The V and J ends lost 2 bases and 2 bases respectively, with 9 bases between them. Germline loops: CDR1 SGDLS, CDR2 YYNGEE. CDR3 DNA sequence: TGTGCCAGCAGCGTTGGACTATACACAGATACGCAGTATTTT. Translated, it gives CASSVGLYTDTQYF. Supplemented by reference TRBV9 and TRBJ2-3, the full variable domain reads DSGVTQTPKHLITATGQRVTLRCSPRSGDLSVYWYQQSLDQGLQFLIQYYNGEERAKGNILERFSAQQFPDLHSELNLSSLELGDSALYFCASSVGLYTDTQYFGPGTRLTVL.

The gene calls are TRBV7-9 and TRBJ2-7; D is possibly TRBD2 (5 bases). V lost 1 base, J lost 7 bases, and 8 bases lay in between. This CDR3 comprises 12 residues. Per the germline V gene, CDR1 is SEHNR and CDR2 is FQNEAQ (reference sequence). The CDR3 protein is CASSLEAGEQYF. The DNA of the CDR3 is TGTGCCAGCAGCTTAGAGGCGGGTGAGCAGTACTTC.

V and J are TRBV9 and TRBJ2-1, with a possible D match to TRBD2 (6 bases). With 2 bases removed from V and 5 bases from J, the gap between germline ends came to 14 bases. In germline, CDR1 is SGDLS, CDR2 YYNGEE. The CDR3 has 15 amino acids. The CDR3 here is CASSVGLRWDNEQFF. CDR3 coding DNA: TGTGCCAGCAGCGTGGGACTTAGGTGGGACAATGAGCAGTTCTTC.

The rearrangement joins TRBV4-1 to TRBJ1-2; D is undetermined. The CDR3 totals 13 residues. V lost 4 bases to trimming and J lost 7 bases, with 13 bases between them. Per the germline V gene, CDR1 is MGHRA and CDR2 is YSYEKL. The DNA for the CDR3 is TGCGCCAGCAGCCCATCCCGGACGGCTGGCTACACCTTC. Amino acid sequence: CASSPSRTAGYTF.

This clone was observed a few times. This chain joins TRBV7-9 and TRBJ1-6; D uncertain. Trimming stripped 5 bases from V and 10 bases from J, with 15 bases between. The CDR3 totals 14 residues. CDR1 is SEHNR, CDR2 FQNEAQ, per germline (reference sequence). The CDR3 sequence: CASSPNMGGSPLHF. The CDR3, as DNA: TGTGCCAGCAGCCCAAACATGGGAGGCTCACCCCTCCACTTT. Full variable domain (missing parts from reference TRBV7-9 and TRBJ1-6): DTGVSQNPRHKITKRGQNVTFRCDPISEHNRLYWYRQTLGQGPEFLTYFQNEAQLEKSRLLSDRFSAERPKGSFSTLEIQRTEQGDSAMYLCASSPNMGGSPLHFGNGTRLTVT.

This rearrangement joins TRBV28 to TRBJ1-1; 11 bases map to TRBD1. Germline CDR1 and CDR2: MDHEN and SYDVKM. Unmatched junction bases numbered 6, after V lost 8 bases and J lost 10 bases. This CDR3 is 12 amino acids long. The CDR3 loop is CASDRDRGGAFF. In DNA form, the CDR3 reads TGTGCCAGCGACCGGGACAGGGGGGGAGCTTTCTTT. Full variable domain (outside the CDR3, taken from reference TRBV28 and TRBJ1-1): DVKVTQSSRYLVKRTGEKVFLECVQDMDHENMFWYRQDPGLGLRLIYFSYDVKMKEKGDIPEGYSVSREKKERFSLILESASTNQTSMYLCASDRDRGGAFFGQGTRLTVV.

This chain joins TRBV10-3 and TRBJ2-3; 9 bases fit TRBD1. V was pared by 2 bases and J by 6 bases, with 9 bases of the junction left unmatched. CDR3 length equals 16 residues. Germline V gene lookup returns CDR1 ENHRY and CDR2 SYGVKD. The CDR3 protein is CAISERGTGSRDTQYF. The DNA for the CDR3 is TGTGCCATCAGTGAGAGGGGGACAGGGAGTAGGGATACGCAGTATTTT.

The chain employs TRBV4-1 and TRBJ2-3; no clear D gene. Germline V gene data show CDR1 as MGHRA and CDR2 as YSYEKL. V lost 0 bases to trimming and J lost 6 bases, with 7 bases between them. This CDR3 contains 13 residues. This chain's CDR3 is CASSQEVRDTQYF. DNA for the CDR3: TGCGCCAGCAGCCAAGAGGTCCGGGATACGCAGTATTTT.

The genes are TRBV5-1 and TRBJ2-2; D tentatively reads TRBD1 or TRBD2 (5 bases each). The CDR3 sequence is 16 residues long. Germline V gene sequence: CDR1 SGHRS, CDR2 YFSETQ. Trimming left V 4 bases short and J 6 bases short, with 19 bases between. The CDR3 DNA is TGCGCCAGCAGCGAAGGGGAGCCAGTACGAGCCGGGGAGCTGTTTTTT. Translation: CASSEGEPVRAGELFF.

The V gene is TRBV19, the J gene TRBJ2-2, with TRBD1 matching 9 bases. The germline V gene has CDR1 LNHDA and CDR2 SQIVND (reference sequence). This CDR3 contains 18 residues. V shed 5 bases and J 3 bases; nucleotides not matched to a gene: 13. In nucleotides, the CDR3 is TGTGCCAGTAGTCCTCGATTACGAGACAGGGGGTACACCGGGGAGCTGTTTTTT. It translates to CASSPRLRDRGYTGELFF.

The V gene is TRBV5-8, the J gene TRBJ1-5, with D tentatively TRBD1 (5 bases). The CDR3 totals 10 residues. CDR1 is SGHTS, CDR2 YDEGEE, per germline. V lost 5 bases to trimming and J lost 13 bases, with 10 bases between them. The CDR3, as DNA: TGTGCCAGCAGGGGGGGGAGACAGCATTTT. This gives the protein CASRGGRQHF.

This chain links TRBV7-8 with TRBJ1-2; 9 positions agree with TRBD1. The CDR3 consists of 15 residues. Germline loops: CDR1 SGHVS, CDR2 FQNEAQ. With V trimmed by 7 bases and J by 4 bases, 10 bases remained unmatched. The CDR3 coding sequence is TGTGCCAGCACCTTCGGTGACAGGGGGGTCTATGGCTACACCTTC. Translating gives CASTFGDRGVYGYTF.

The chain joins TRBV7-8 to TRBJ2-3, with unresolved D. CDR1 and CDR2 from the germline V gene are SGHVS and FQNEAQ. V shed 5 bases and J shed 0 bases, with 15 bases lying between them. The CDR3 is made up of 16 amino acids. The CDR3 DNA follows: TGTGCCAGCAGCCACCGTAGGGTAATAAGCACAGATACGCAGTATTTT. Translating it yields CASSHRRVISTDTQYF.

The chain links TRBV13 to TRBJ1-1; tentatively, D is TRBD1 (6 bases). CDR1 and CDR2 from the germline V gene are PRHDT and FYEKMQ (reference sequence). The CDR3 loop spans 14 amino acids. The V gene lost 2 bases and the J gene lost 5 bases, with 12 bases spanning the gap. CDR3 coding DNA: TGTGCCAGCAGCTTACCAGTCGGGACAACTGAAGCTTTCTTT. Its translation is CASSLPVGTTEAFF.

This rearrangement joins TRBV6-6 to TRBJ1-6; a weak D match, TRBD1 (6 bases). The germline V gene has CDR1 MNHNY and CDR2 SVGAGI (reference sequence). There are 15 residues in the CDR3. V was shortened by 0 bases and J by 10 bases, with 13 bases between the two germline ends. The CDR3 loop is CASSYSGGRRSPLHF. The CDR3 DNA is TGTGCCAGCAGTTACTCGGGGGGGCGCAGATCACCCCTCCACTTT.

This clone occurred a few times. The rearrangement joins TRBV6-1 to TRBJ1-2, with D perhaps matching TRBD1 (6 bases). This CDR3 comprises 12 residues. CDR1 is MNHNS, CDR2 SASEGT, per germline. Trimming removed 6 bases from V and 8 bases from J, with 13 bases in between. The DNA for the CDR3 is TGTGCCAGCAGAGAGCCACAGGGAGGCTACACCTTC. Translation gives CASREPQGGYTF.

The CDR3 nucleotides read TGTGCCAGCAGCCAAGGACAGGTTACTGAAAAACTGTTTTTT. Amino acids: CASSQGQVTEKLFF. The V gene is TRBV4-2, the J gene TRBJ1-4, with D possibly being TRBD1 (6 bases). Per the germline V gene, CDR1 is LGHNA and CDR2 is YNFKEQ. Trimming stripped 1 base from V and 7 bases from J, with 10 bases between. The CDR3 runs 14 residues.

The V call is TRBV4-2, the J call TRBJ2-7; D gene unclear. Per germline, CDR1 LGHNA and CDR2 YNFKEQ. The CDR3 runs to 12 residues. With 0 bases removed from V and 6 bases from J, the gap between germline ends came to 6 bases. CDR3 protein: CASSQDAGEQYF. The CDR3 DNA sequence: TGTGCCAGCAGCCAAGATGCCGGCGAGCAGTACTTC.

The chain is built from TRBV6-1 and TRBJ2-7; D ambiguous. The CDR3 loop spans 12 amino acids. Germline V gene lookup returns CDR1 MNHNS and CDR2 SASEGT. V shed 6 bases and J shed 4 bases, with 10 bases lying between them. CDR3 nucleotide sequence: TGTGCCAGCAGCGCGGTAAGGTACGAGCAGTACTTC. It codes for CASSAVRYEQYF.

A few counts support this clone. The CDR3 region has the DNA TGCAGCGTTGGATCAAGTCAGGCCAATCAGCCCCAGCATTTT. As protein: CSVGSSQANQPQHF. The chain is built from TRBV29-1 and TRBJ1-5, with D unresolved. This CDR3 has 14 amino acids. Per the germline V gene, CDR1 is SQVTM and CDR2 is ANQGSEA. V lost 4 bases and J 3 bases, leaving 13 bases between the germline ends.

This chain joins TRBV7-9 and TRBJ2-1; 13 bases map to TRBD2. V trimming: 4 bases; J trimming: 8 bases; junction bases outside the gene matches: 8. Germline CDR1 is SEHNR and CDR2 is FQNEAQ (reference sequence). This CDR3 comprises 16 residues. CDR3 protein: CASSSPGLAGNYEQFF. As DNA, the CDR3 is TGTGCCAGCAGCTCACCGGGACTAGCGGGGAACTATGAGCAGTTCTTC.

The chain carries TRBV7-9 and TRBJ2-1; D not certain. The CDR3 is made up of 12 amino acids. V dropped 4 bases and J dropped 7 bases, with 8 bases sitting between them. Germline CDR1 SEHNR, CDR2 FQNEAQ (reference sequence). The CDR3 is CASSWGLNEQFF. The CDR3, as DNA: TGTGCCAGCAGCTGGGGTCTTAATGAGCAGTTCTTC.

Only a few counts were recorded for this clone. This chain joins TRBV7-2 and TRBJ2-1; no clear D gene. The CDR3 is made up of 13 amino acids. V shed 0 bases and J shed 9 bases, with 9 bases lying between them. Germline-derived CDR1 and CDR2 are SGHTA and FQGNSA. The DNA of the CDR3 is TGTGCCAGCAGCTTAGCCTTGGTTGGTGAGCAGTTCTTC. It codes for CASSLALVGEQFF.

The genes are TRBV29-1 and TRBJ2-5, with 8 bases lining up with TRBD2. The germline V gene has CDR1 SQVTM and CDR2 ANQGSEA. V gave up 3 bases and J gave up 5 bases; unmatched junction bases: 11. The CDR3 loop spans 15 amino acids. The DNA for the CDR3 is TGCAGCGTTGAGATTAACGGGGGGGCAGGGGAGACCCAGTACTTC. The encoded protein is CSVEINGGAGETQYF.